Listed here is a single T cell receptor (beta chain). What it recognizes is unknown. This sample was taken from a study of blood T cells in healthy people across ages. Broader study findings: Unknown donor CMV status possibly confounded expanded clonotype changes.

Trimming at V came to 0 bases and at J to 6 bases, leaving 7 bases not matched to a gene. CDR1 is SGHRS, CDR2 YFSETQ, per germline. The CDR3 contains 15 residues. The second PCR ran 7 to 11 cycles with a sample-barcoded 5' primer and J-beta primers. Each of the cDNA molecules was tagged by a template-switch adaptor with 12 random nucleotides. TCRdb called the 5' RACE reads again in MiXCR, with one record for every CDR3 protein. The sample lists about 1,500,000 distinct CDR3 sequences; approximately 42% were seen once. Sequencing used blood. The chain recombines TRBV5-1 with TRBJ1-1, with TRBD1 matching 8 bases. The TCR comes from a woman between 18 and 29 years old in good health. DNA for the CDR3: TGCGCCAGCAGCTTGGGGCAGGGGGCGGTACCTGAAGCTTTCTTT. This sequence encodes CASSLGQGAVPEAFF.